Sequencing of this TCR beta chain was carried out in a study of shared clonotypes between healthy human individuals (dated by TCRdb to 2020 to 2022). Regarding the research as a whole: A couple of women and three men aged 18 to 49 years were included in the cohort. For each donor, three plates each were used for CD4 naive and CD4 memory, two plates were used for CD8 naive, and one plate was used for CD8 memory. To estimate repertoire size and how much clonotypes are shared between individuals, the study performed deep sequencing of blood TCR repertoires from 4 to 6 healthy adults. Libraries were prepared and TCR repertoires were sequenced by different laboratories using diverse techniques, in order to increase sequencing depth and limit assay-specific biases. Leukapheresis yielded between about 0.85 and 10 billion PBMCs per donor.

TCR CDR3 regions were amplified from genomic DNA by multiplex PCR using the deep immunoSEQ assay. Extracted genomic DNA from each cell subset was distributed evenly across all wells of several immunoSEQ 96-well plates, and each plate was treated as a replicate. For sorted subsets, each replicate PCR was loaded with approximately 190 ng genomic DNA, equivalent to 30,000 to 35,000 T cell genomes. Purified libraries were quantified with a Qubit 3.0 fluorometer, sized on a Bioanalyzer 2100, and re-quantified with the KAPA Library Quantification kit. A separate single-read 150-cycle Illumina NextSeq 550 flow cell was used to sequence each immunoSEQ 96-well plate. The paper's processing steps were these. Because the immunoSEQ output held only junctional sequences and lacked quality scores, the filtering could not match the filtering applied to full-length reads. Sequences were annotated with PyIR, a Python wrapper for IgBLAST v1.9, and V/J genes and CDR3 were assigned using IMGT germline references. Reads with weak V/J assignments (E-value above 1e-6), missing CDR3, stop codons, out-of-frame junctions, or ambiguous translated residues were removed. V3J clonotypes were defined by identical inferred V gene, J gene, and CDR3 amino acid sequence. The percentage overlap between two repertoires was calculated by dividing the number of shared unique clonotypes by the size of the smaller repertoire. Richness of each repertoire was evaluated using RTK rarefaction, the Chao1 estimator, and Recon v2.1 estimates of unobserved clonotypes. OLGA was used to compute generation probabilities for all TCRbeta clonotypes that the gDNA method yielded from a few donors. TCRdb carries this immuneACCESS record with in-frame sequences only. Its versions omit some clonotypes, under half of them owing to an unresolved V gene in the studies checked, with the rest unexplained. V and J calls and clone size are copied from that table; D and trimming were computed from the DNA. This sample has about 1.5 million clones in its table, and 95% to 99% of those were observed once. The ten most abundant clones make up about 0.45% of the sample.

On this clone itself: What antigen it recognizes has not been identified. No base-level quality is on record; no much larger clone is a single base apart.

Healthy HIV-negative adults with no recently reported acute infections or vaccinations were included as donors. Every donor was a Caucasian adult living in Nashville, Tennessee, USA. CD4+ T cells were enriched through magnetic negative selection, after which naive cells were positively selected on CD45RA and the remaining negative fraction served as the memory subset. After blood collection by leukapheresis, PBMCs were isolated using Ficoll-Histopaque density gradient centrifugation and then cryopreserved in the vapor phase of liquid nitrogen. Purity and quantity of every magnetically sorted T cell population were checked by analytical flow cytometry. Each sorted fraction had its genomic DNA isolated and then quantified by UV absorbance on a Nanodrop 2000c. Spanning cysteine to phenylalanine, the CDR3 consists of 13 amino acids. The CDR3 DNA has 39 bases and is translated from base 1. Looking up the germline V gene yields CDR1 SGHTA and CDR2 FQGTGA. A distance of 11 bases separates the germline ends of V and J, which lose 8 bases and 4 bases respectively.

Results and caveats for the whole study, not just this receptor: Larger estimated clonotype richness was generally found for naive subsets than for memory subsets. Pairwise subsampling led to the expectation that sequencing depth would affect the degree of clonotype sharing among donors. Compared with non-shared clonotypes, the clonotypes found in all four sorted-subset donors had higher generation probabilities. About 4.5% of naive CD4, 3.5% of naive CD8, 2.3% of memory CD4, and roughly 0.4% of memory CD8 clonotypes were shared across a few donors. The genetic and exposure-history diversity represented was limited by the small number of donors. Sampling was limited to blood, and TCR repertoires in tissue likely differ from TCR repertoires in blood. Rarefaction of sorted-subset datasets indicated incomplete sequencing despite the large sequencing depth.

Material for sequencing was naive CD4+ T cells sorted from blood. Reading the label with the study, this specimen's cell subset or site is: CD45RA+ positively selected. In this chain, TRBV7-3 is recombined with TRBJ2-2; TRBD1 is perhaps the D gene, given 6 matching bases. The receptor was isolated from a young man in good health. The CDR3 reads CASAQGTTGELFF. The DNA sequence is given as TGTGCCAGCGCGCAGGGGACCACCGGGGAGCTGTTTTTT. Reference TRBV7-3 and TRBJ2-2 proteins supply the regions before and after the CDR3; the full variable domain is: GAGVSQTPSNKVTEKGKYVELRCDPISGHTALYWYRQSLGQGPEFLIYFQGTGAADDSGLPNDRFFAVRPEGSVSTLKIQRTERGDSAVYLCASAQGTTGELFFGEGSRLTVL.